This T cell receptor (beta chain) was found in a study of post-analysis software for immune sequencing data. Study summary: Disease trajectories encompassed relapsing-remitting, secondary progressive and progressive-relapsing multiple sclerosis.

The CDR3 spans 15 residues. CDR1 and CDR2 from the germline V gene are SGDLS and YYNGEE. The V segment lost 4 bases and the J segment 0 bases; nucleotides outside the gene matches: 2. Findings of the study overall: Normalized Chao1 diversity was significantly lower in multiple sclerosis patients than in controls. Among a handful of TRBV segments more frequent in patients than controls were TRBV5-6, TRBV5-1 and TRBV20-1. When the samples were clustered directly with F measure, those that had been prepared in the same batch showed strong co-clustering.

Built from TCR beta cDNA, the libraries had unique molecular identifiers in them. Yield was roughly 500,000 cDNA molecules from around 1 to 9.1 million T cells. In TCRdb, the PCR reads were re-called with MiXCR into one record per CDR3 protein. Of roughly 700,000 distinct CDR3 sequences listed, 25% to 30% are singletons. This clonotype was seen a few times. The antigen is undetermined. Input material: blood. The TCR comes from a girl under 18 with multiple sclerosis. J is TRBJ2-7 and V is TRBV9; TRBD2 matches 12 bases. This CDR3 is CASSTSGGSSYEQYF. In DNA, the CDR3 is TGTGCCAGCAGCACTAGCGGGGGGAGCTCCTACGAGCAGTACTTC.